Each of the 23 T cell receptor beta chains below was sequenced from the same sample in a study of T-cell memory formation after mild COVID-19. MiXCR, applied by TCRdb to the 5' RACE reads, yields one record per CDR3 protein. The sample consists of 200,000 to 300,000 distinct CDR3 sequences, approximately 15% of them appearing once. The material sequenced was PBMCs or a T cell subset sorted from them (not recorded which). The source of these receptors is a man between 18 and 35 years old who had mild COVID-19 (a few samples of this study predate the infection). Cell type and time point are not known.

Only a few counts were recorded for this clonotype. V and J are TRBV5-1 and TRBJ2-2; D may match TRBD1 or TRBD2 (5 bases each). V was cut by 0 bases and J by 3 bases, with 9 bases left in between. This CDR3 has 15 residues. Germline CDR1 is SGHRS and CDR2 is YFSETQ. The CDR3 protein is CASSLGDLHTGELFF. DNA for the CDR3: TGCGCCAGCAGCTTGGGGGACCTTCACACCGGGGAGCTGTTTTTT. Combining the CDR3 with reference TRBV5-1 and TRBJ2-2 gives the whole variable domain KAGVTQTPRYLIKTRGQQVTLSCSPISGHRSVSWYQQTPGQGLQFLFEYFSETQRNKGNFPGRFSGRQFSNSRSEMNVSTLELGDSALYLCASSLGDLHTGELFFGEGSRLTVL.

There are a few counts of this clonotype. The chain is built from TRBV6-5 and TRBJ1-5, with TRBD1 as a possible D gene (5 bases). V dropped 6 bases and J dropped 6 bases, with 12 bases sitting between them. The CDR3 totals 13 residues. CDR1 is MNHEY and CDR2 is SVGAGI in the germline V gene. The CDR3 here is CASRQGWAQPQHF. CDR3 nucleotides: TGTGCCAGCAGGCAGGGTTGGGCTCAGCCCCAGCATTTT.

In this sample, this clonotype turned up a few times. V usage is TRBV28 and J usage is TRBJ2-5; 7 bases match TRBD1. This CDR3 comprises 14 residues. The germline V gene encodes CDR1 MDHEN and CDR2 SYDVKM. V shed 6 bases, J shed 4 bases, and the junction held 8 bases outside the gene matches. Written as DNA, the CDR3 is TGTGCCAGCAGCCGTACAGGGGCCATAGAGACCCAGTACTTC. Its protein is CASSRTGAIETQYF. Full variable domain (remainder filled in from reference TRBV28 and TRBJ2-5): DVKVTQSSRYLVKRTGEKVFLECVQDMDHENMFWYRQDPGLGLRLIYFSYDVKMKEKGDIPEGYSVSREKKERFSLILESASTNQTSMYLCASSRTGAIETQYFGPGTRLLVL.

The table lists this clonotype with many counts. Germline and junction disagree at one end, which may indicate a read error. CDR3 region: CASSGDRVWSF. CDR3 in DNA: TGCGCCAGCAGCGGGGACAGGGTTTGGTCTTTC. The chain links TRBV5-1 to TRBJ2-1; 9 bases are shared with TRBD1. The CDR3 has 11 amino acids. CDR1 and CDR2 from the germline V gene are SGHRS and YFSETQ.

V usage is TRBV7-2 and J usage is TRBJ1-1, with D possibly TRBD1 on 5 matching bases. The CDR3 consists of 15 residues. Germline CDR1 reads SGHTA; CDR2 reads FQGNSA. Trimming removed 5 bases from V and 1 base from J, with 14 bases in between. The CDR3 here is CASSPTGDKNTEAFF. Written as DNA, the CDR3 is TGTGCCAGCAGCCCAACAGGAGATAAGAACACTGAAGCTTTCTTT.

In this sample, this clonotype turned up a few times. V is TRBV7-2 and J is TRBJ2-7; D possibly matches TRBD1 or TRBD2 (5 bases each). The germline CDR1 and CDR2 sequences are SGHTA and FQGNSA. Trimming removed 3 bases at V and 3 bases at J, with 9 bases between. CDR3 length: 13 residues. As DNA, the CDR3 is TGTGCCAGCAGCTTGGGACGACGCTACGAGCAGTACGTC. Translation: CASSLGRRYEQYV.

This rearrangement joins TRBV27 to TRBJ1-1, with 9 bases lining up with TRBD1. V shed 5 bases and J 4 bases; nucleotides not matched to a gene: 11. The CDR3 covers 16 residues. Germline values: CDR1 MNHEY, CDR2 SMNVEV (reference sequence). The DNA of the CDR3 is TGTGCCAGCAGTCCTGCCGGGACAGGGCCTGGCACTGAAGCTTTCTTT. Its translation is CASSPAGTGPGTEAFF.

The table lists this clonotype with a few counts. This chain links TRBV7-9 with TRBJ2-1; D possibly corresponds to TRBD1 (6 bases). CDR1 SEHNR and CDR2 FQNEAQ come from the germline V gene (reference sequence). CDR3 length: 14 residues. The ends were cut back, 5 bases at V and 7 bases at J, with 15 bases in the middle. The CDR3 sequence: CASSGTGQVNEQFF. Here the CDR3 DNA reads TGTGCCAGCAGCGGCACGGGACAAGTAAATGAGCAGTTCTTC. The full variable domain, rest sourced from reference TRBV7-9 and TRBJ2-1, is DTGVSQNPRHKITKRGQNVTFRCDPISEHNRLYWYRQTLGQGPEFLTYFQNEAQLEKSRLLSDRFSAERPKGSFSTLEIQRTEQGDSAMYLCASSGTGQVNEQFFGPGTRLTVL.

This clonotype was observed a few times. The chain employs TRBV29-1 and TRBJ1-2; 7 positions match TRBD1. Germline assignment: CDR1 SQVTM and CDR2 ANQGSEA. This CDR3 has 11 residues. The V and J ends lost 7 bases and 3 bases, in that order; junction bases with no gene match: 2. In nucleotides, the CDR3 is TGCAGCGCAGACAGGGACTATGGCTACACCTTC. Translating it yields CSADRDYGYTF.

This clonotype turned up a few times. CDR3 region: CASSQFPGQAHNEQFF. For the CDR3, the DNA is TGCGCCAGCAGCCAATTTCCGGGACAGGCCCACAATGAGCAGTTCTTC. This sequence joins TRBV4-1 and TRBJ2-1; 8 bases fit TRBD1. V was clipped by 2 bases and J by 5 bases; unmatched bases: 8. The CDR3 runs 16 residues. Germline CDR1 and CDR2: MGHRA and YSYEKL.

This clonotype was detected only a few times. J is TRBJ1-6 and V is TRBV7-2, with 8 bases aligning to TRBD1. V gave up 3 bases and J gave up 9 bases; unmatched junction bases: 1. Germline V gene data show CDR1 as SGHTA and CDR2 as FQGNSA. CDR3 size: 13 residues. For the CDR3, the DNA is TGTGCCAGCAGCTTTCAGGGGGCTTCACCCCTCCACTTT. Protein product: CASSFQGASPLHF.

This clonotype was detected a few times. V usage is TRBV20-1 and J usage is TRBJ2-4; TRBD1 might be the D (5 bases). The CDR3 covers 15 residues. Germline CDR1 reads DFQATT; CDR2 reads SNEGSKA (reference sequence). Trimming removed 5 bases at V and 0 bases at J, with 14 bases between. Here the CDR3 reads CSASRQLLAKNIQYF. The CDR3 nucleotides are TGCAGTGCTTCCAGACAGTTACTAGCCAAAAACATTCAGTACTTC.

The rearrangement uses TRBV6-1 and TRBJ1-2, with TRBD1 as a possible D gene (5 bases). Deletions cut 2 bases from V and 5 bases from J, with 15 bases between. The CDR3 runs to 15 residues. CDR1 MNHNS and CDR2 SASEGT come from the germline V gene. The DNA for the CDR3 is TGTGCCAGCAGTGAAAGGGGCAGGGCGCCTTATGGCTACACCTTC. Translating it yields CASSERGRAPYGYTF.

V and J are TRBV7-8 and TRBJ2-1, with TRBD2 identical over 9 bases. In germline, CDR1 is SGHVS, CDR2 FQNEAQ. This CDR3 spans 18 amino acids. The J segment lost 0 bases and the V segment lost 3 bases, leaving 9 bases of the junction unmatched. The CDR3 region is CASSLEVAGVSSYNEQFF. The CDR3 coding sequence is TGTGCCAGCAGCTTGGAGGTAGCGGGGGTGAGCTCCTACAATGAGCAGTTCTTC.

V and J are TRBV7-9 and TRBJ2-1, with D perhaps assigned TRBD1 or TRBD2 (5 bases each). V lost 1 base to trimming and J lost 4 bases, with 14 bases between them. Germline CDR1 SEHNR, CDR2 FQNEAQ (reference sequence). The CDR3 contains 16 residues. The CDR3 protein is CASSLGSGRSYNEQFF. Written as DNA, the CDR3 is TGTGCCAGCAGCTTAGGCTCGGGACGTAGTTACAATGAGCAGTTCTTC.

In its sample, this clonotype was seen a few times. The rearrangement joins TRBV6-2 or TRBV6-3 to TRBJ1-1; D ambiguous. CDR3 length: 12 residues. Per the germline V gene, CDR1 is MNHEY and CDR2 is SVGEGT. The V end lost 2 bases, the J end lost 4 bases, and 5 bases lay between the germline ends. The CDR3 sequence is CASSYAATEAFF. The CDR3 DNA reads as TGTGCCAGCAGTTACGCGGCCACTGAAGCTTTCTTT.

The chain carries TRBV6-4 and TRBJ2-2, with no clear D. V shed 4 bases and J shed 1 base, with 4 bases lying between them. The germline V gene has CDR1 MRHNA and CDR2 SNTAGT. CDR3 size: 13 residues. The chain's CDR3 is CASSAENTGELFF. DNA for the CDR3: TGTGCCAGCAGTGCTGAGAACACCGGGGAGCTGTTTTTT.

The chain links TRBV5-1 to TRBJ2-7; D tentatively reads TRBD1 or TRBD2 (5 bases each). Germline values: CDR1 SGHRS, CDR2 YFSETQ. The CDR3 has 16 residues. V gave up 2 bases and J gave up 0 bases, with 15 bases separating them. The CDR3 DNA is TGCGCCAGCAGCTTAACCGGGACGGCCTCCTCCTACGAGCAGTACTTC. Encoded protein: CASSLTGTASSYEQYF. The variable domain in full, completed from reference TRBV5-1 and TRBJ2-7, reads KAGVTQTPRYLIKTRGQQVTLSCSPISGHRSVSWYQQTPGQGLQFLFEYFSETQRNKGNFPGRFSGRQFSNSRSEMNVSTLELGDSALYLCASSLTGTASSYEQYFGPGTRLTVT.

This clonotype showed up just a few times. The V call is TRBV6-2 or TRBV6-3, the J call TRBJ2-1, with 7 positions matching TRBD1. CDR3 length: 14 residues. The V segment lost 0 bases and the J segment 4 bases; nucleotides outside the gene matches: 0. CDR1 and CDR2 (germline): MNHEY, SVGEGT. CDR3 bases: TGTGCCAGCAGTTACTCGACAGGGTACAATGAGCAGTTCTTC. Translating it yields CASSYSTGYNEQFF.

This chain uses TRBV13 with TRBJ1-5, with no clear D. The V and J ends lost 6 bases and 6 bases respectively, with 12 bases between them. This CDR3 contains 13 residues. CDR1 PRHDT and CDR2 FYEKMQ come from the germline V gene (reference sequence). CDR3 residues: CASSSRRSQPQHF. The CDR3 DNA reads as TGTGCCAGCAGTTCACGAAGAAGTCAGCCCCAGCATTTT.

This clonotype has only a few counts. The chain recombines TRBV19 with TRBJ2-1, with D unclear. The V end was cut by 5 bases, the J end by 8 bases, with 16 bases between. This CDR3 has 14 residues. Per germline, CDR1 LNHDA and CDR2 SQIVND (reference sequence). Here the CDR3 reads CASSFPTPRDEQFF. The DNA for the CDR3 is TGTGCCAGTAGTTTCCCGACACCTCGGGATGAGCAGTTCTTC.

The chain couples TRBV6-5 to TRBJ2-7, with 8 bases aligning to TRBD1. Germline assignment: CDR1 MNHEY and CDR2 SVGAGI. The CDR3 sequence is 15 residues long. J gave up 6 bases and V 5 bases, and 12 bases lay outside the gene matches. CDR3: CASSALRTGPTEQYF. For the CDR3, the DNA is TGTGCCAGCAGTGCTCTTCGGACAGGGCCGACCGAGCAGTACTTC.

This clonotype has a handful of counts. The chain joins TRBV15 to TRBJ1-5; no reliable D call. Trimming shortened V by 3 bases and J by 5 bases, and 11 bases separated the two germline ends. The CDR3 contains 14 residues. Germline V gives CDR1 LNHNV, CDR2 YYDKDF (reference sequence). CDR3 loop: CATSSGPGHQPQHF. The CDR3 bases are TGTGCCACCAGCAGCGGCCCGGGCCATCAGCCCCAGCATTTT.